Listed below are T cell receptor beta chains from one sample, sequenced in a study of shared clonotypes between healthy human individuals. Measured with immunoSEQ multiplex PCR; TCRdb has only the in-frame clones, and not every one. The table records 2 million to 2.5 million clones, 80% to 95% of them present only once. The sequenced sample was naive CD4+ T cells from PBMCs. Receptors were obtained from a man between 18 and 35 years old in good health. Some clones in this sample may be carry-over from other donors' samples. CDR3s include the opening cysteine and the closing phenylalanine or tryptophan. A D gene is named only where the DNA matches it firmly. Some rows have no size entry. The others give once, few or many, or a class for an expanded clone.

d_gene | j_gene | v_gene | abundance | CDR3aa | CDR3nt
TRBD1 | TRBJ1-5 | TRBV4-1 | - | CASSDKQRQGTGNQPQHF | TGCGCCAGCAGCGACAAACAGAGACAAGGGACAGGGAATCAGCCCCAGCATTTT
- | TRBJ2-1 | TRBV7-2 | - | CASTFSGTVNEQFF | TGTGCCAGCACCTTCTCCGGGACGGTCAATGAGCAGTTCTTC
- | TRBJ1-2 | TRBV28 | - | CASSFRPGGYTF | TGTGCCAGCAGTTTCCGACCGGGGGGCTACACCTTC
TRBD2 | TRBJ2-3 | TRBV28 | - | CASSRSGGFGAGTAQQYF | TGTGCCAGCAGTCGATCGGGGGGTTTTGGTGCGGGAACCGCTCAGCAGTATTTT
TRBD1 | TRBJ2-3 | TRBV6-5 | - | CASSSGQGSTDTQYF | TGTGCCAGCAGTTCCGGACAGGGGAGCACAGATACGCAGTATTTT
- | TRBJ2-4 | TRBV7-2 | once | CASSSYWSENIQYF | TGTGCCAGCAGCTCCTACTGGTCGGAAAACATTCAGTACTTC
- | TRBJ1-2 | TRBV7-2 | - | CASSETPGVGYTF | TGTGCCAGCAGTGAAACCCCAGGGGTTGGCTACACCTTC
- | TRBJ2-6 | TRBV7-2 | - | CASSPTSGANVLTF | TGTGCCAGCAGCCCTACCTCTGGGGCCAACGTCCTGACTTTC
- | TRBJ2-3 | TRBV9 | - | CASSVALGSGTDTQYF | TGTGCCAGCAGCGTAGCCCTCGGGAGTGGCACAGATACGCAGTATTTT
- | TRBJ2-3 | TRBV6-1 | - | CASSVLLGHPQYF | TGTGCCAGCAGTGTTCTCCTTGGACACCCACAGTATTTT
TRBD2 | TRBJ2-3 | TRBV11-2 | - | CATIPLAGTDTQYF | TGTGCCACCATACCACTAGCGGGCACAGATACGCAGTATTTT
- | TRBJ1-3 | TRBV9 | - | CASSAEPGRYGNTIYF | TGTGCCAGCAGCGCAGAACCCGGACGGTACGGAAACACCATATATTTT
- | TRBJ1-1 | TRBV7-2 | - | CASSSGRVSAFF | TGTGCCAGCAGCTCAGGGAGGGTTTCAGCTTTCTTT
- | TRBJ2-7 | TRBV6-6 | - | CASSYSRSSYEQYF | TGTGCCAGCAGTTACTCGCGGTCCTCCTACGAGCAGTACTTC
- | TRBJ2-5 | TRBV11-2 | - | CASSLEPVQETQYF | TGTGCCAGCAGCTTAGAACCGGTGCAAGAGACCCAGTACTTC
- | TRBJ1-3 | TRBV5-4 | once | CASSRQQGSGNTIYF | TGTGCCAGCAGCAGGCAACAGGGTAGTGGAAACACCATATATTTT
- | TRBJ2-7 | TRBV21-1 | - | CASSRDRGESSYEQYF | TGTGCCAGCAGCAGGGACAGGGGGGAGAGCTCCTACGAGCAGTACTTC
- | TRBJ2-7 | TRBV18 | - | CASSPGRAYEQYF | TGTGCCAGCTCACCGGGCAGGGCCTACGAGCAGTACTTC
TRBD2 | TRBJ2-3 | TRBV19 | - | CASTLGLAGDTDTQYF | TGTGCCAGTACCCTGGGACTAGCGGGGGACACAGATACGCAGTATTTT
- | TRBJ1-2 | TRBV2 | - | CASRDLQWANYGYTF | TGTGCCAGCAGGGACTTACAGTGGGCTAACTATGGCTACACCTTC
- | TRBJ2-5 | TRBV5-1 | - | CASSSSGLETQYF | TGCGCCAGCAGCTCCAGCGGGCTGGAGACCCAGTACTTC
- | TRBJ1-2 | TRBV18 | - | CASSPQTSHLTNYGYTF | TGTGCCAGCTCACCACAAACCAGCCATCTCACTAACTATGGCTACACCTTC
TRBD1 | TRBJ2-1 | TRBV28 | - | CASSLSGQSYNEQFF | TGTGCCAGCAGTTTATCGGGACAGTCCTACAATGAGCAGTTCTTC
TRBD1 | TRBJ2-7 | TRBV28 | - | CASSLGTGLYEQYF | TGTGCCAGCAGTCTCGGGACAGGGCTGTACGAGCAGTACTTC
TRBD1 | TRBJ1-5 | TRBV5-1 | - | CASSLGTGLGQPQHF | TGCGCCAGCAGCCTAGGGACAGGGTTGGGTCAGCCCCAGCATTTT
- | TRBJ2-1 | TRBV5-6 | - | CASSSGAGVNEAEQFF | TGTGCCAGCAGCTCGGGGGCGGGAGTCAACGAAGCTGAGCAGTTCTTC
- | TRBJ2-6 | TRBV19 | - | CASSDTGSGANVLTF | TGTGCCAGTAGTGATACAGGGTCTGGGGCCAACGTCCTGACTTTC
TRBD2 | TRBJ2-2 | TRBV11-2 | - | CASPSGANTGELFF | TGTGCCAGCCCGAGCGGGGCCAACACCGGGGAGCTGTTTTTT
TRBD2 | TRBJ2-3 | TRBV5-1 | - | CASSSEAGGGADTQYF | TGCGCCAGCAGCAGCGAGGCGGGAGGCGGTGCAGATACGCAGTATTTT
TRBD1 | TRBJ1-4 | TRBV15 | - | CATSRDRTGGGKLFF | TGTGCCACCAGCAGAGATCGGACAGGGGGCGGAAAACTGTTTTTT
TRBD2 | TRBJ2-1 | TRBV7-9 | - | CASSETAGRGNEQFF | TGTGCCAGCAGCGAGACCGCAGGGAGGGGCAATGAGCAGTTCTTC
- | TRBJ2-5 | TRBV27 | - | CASSRDWDQETQYF | TGTGCCAGCAGCCGCGACTGGGATCAAGAGACCCAGTACTTC
- | TRBJ1-1 | TRBV5-1 | - | CASSFTGNTEAFF | TGCGCCAGCAGCTTTACAGGGAACACTGAAGCTTTCTTT
- | TRBJ2-3 | TRBV7-3 | - | CASQVGGAGRTDTQYF | TGTGCCAGCCAGGTTGGGGGAGCAGGACGCACAGATACGCAGTATTTT
- | TRBJ2-5 | TRBV4-2 | - | CASSQDGVTETQYF | TGTGCCAGCAGCCAAGATGGGGTGACAGAGACCCAGTACTTC
TRBD1 | TRBJ1-5 | TRBV19 | - | CASSTNGQGGQPQHF | TGTGCCAGTAGCACAAACGGACAGGGCGGCCAGCCCCAGCATTTT
- | TRBJ2-7 | TRBV5-1 | - | CASSLEARAITSYEQYF | TGCGCCAGCAGCTTGGAGGCCAGGGCAATAACCTCCTACGAGCAGTACTTC
- | TRBJ2-2 | TRBV5-1 | - | CASSAGRQNTGELFF | TGCGCCAGCAGCGCCGGACGGCAGAACACCGGGGAGCTGTTTTTT
- | TRBJ1-3 | TRBV28 | - | CASSSPDSTYGNTIYF | TGTGCCAGCAGTTCTCCGGACAGCACCTATGGAAACACCATATATTTT
TRBD1 | TRBJ2-7 | TRBV2 | - | CASSGAGGRPYEQYF | TGTGCCAGCAGTGGTGCAGGGGGCAGACCCTACGAGCAGTACTTC
- | TRBJ2-5 | TRBV14 | - | CASSQALGGQGVIRVKTQYF | TGTGCCAGCAGCCAAGCTCTTGGAGGGCAGGGAGTTATTAGGGTGAAGACCCAGTACTTC
- | TRBJ1-5 | TRBV21-1 | - | CASSKSVIRSHRGLNQPQHF | TGTGCCAGCAGCAAGTCAGTTATCCGGTCGCACAGGGGGCTCAATCAGCCCCAGCATTTT
TRBD2 | TRBJ2-7 | TRBV11-1 | - | CASSDSGRSYEQYF | TGTGCCAGCTCGGACAGCGGGAGATCGTACGAGCAGTACTTC
TRBD1 | TRBJ1-1 | TRBV6-6 | - | CASSLTGGVNTEAFF | TGTGCCAGCAGTCTTACAGGGGGCGTGAACACTGAAGCTTTCTTT
TRBD2 | TRBJ2-3 | TRBV6-6 | - | CASSFLAGGTDTQYF | TGTGCCAGCAGTTTCCTAGCGGGAGGGACAGATACGCAGTATTTT
TRBD2 | TRBJ2-7 | TRBV7-2 | - | CASSSAGTSSYEQYF | TGTGCCAGCAGCTCCGCCGGGACTAGCTCCTACGAGCAGTACTTC
- | TRBJ1-2 | TRBV9 | - | CASSAGWPGDGYTF | TGTGCCAGCAGCGCAGGTTGGCCAGGGGATGGCTACACCTTC
- | TRBJ1-1 | TRBV10-3 | - | CAISESPSRPRSEAFF | TGTGCCATCAGTGAGTCCCCCTCTCGCCCGCGGAGTGAAGCTTTCTTT
- | TRBJ2-1 | TRBV27 | - | CASSTPLRSSYNEQFF | TGTGCCAGCAGTACGCCCTTGCGGAGCTCCTACAATGAGCAGTTCTTC
TRBD2 | TRBJ2-7 | TRBV6-5 | - | CASSWGTSGSPYEQYF | TGTGCCAGCAGTTGGGGGACTAGCGGGAGCCCCTACGAGCAGTACTTC
- | TRBJ1-1 | TRBV5-1 | - | CASSSGRGGLNTEAFF | TGCGCCAGCAGCTCAGGACGGGGGGGACTGAACACTGAAGCTTTCTTT
- | TRBJ2-1 | TRBV6-1 | - | CASSPRSYNEQFF | TGTGCCAGCAGCCCCCGTTCCTACAATGAGCAGTTCTTC
- | TRBJ1-1 | TRBV28 | - | CASSPPRLNTEAFF | TGTGCCAGCAGCCCCCCCAGGCTGAACACTGAAGCTTTCTTT
- | TRBJ2-2 | TRBV4-3 | - | CASSPVGNTGELFF | TGCGCCAGCAGCCCAGTCGGGAACACCGGGGAGCTGTTTTTT
TRBD2 | TRBJ2-7 | TRBV10-3 | - | CAISGSGVGYEQYF | TGTGCCATCAGCGGAAGCGGGGTAGGCTACGAGCAGTACTTC